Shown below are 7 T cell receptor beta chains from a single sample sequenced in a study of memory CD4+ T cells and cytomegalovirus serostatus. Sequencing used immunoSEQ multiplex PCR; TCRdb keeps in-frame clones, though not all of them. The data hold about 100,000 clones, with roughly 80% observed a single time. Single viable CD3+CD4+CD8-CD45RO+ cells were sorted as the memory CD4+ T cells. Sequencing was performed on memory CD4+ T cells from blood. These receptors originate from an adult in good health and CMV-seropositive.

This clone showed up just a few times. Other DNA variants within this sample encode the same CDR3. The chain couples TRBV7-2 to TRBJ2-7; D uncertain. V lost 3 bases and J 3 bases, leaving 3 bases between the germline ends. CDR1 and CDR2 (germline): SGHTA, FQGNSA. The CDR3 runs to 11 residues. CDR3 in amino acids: CASSFLYEQYF. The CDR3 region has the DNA TGTGCCAGCAGCTTTCTCTACGAGCAGTACTTC.

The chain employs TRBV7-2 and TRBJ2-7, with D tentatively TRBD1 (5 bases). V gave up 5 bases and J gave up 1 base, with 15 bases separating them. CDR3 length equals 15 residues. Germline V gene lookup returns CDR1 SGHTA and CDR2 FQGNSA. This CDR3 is CASSRTKIDSYEQYF. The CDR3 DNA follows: TGTGCCAGCAGCCGGACAAAGATCGATTCCTACGAGCAGTACTTC.

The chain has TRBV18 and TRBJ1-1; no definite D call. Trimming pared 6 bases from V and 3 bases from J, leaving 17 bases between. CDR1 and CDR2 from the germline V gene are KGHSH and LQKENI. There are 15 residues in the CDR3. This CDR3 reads CASSLRWASDTEAFF. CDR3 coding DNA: TGTGCCAGCTCTCTAAGATGGGCGTCCGACACTGAAGCTTTCTTT.

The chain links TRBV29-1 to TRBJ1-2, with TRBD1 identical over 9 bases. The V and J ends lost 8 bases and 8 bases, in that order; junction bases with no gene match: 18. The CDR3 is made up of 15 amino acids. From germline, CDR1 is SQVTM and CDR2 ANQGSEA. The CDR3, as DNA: TGCAGCACCTCCGGGACAGGGTATATTGGGGAAGGCTACACCTTC. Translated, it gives CSTSGTGYIGEGYTF.

The DNA of the CDR3 is TGCGCCAGCAGCCGGCCTCTTCAGGGTTGGGGCAATCAGCCCCAGCATTTT. Protein sequence: CASSRPLQGWGNQPQHF. The J gene is TRBJ1-5, the V gene TRBV5-1; D perhaps matches TRBD1 (5 bases). The CDR3 contains 17 residues. Germline V lookup: CDR1 SGHRS, CDR2 YFSETQ. V dropped 4 bases and J dropped 2 bases, with 19 bases sitting between them.

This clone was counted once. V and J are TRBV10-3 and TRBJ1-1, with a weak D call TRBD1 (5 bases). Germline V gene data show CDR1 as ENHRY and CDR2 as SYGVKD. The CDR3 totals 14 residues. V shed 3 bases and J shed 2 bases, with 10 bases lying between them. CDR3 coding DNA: TGTGCCATCAGTGAACAGGCCATAAACACTGAAGCTTTCTTT. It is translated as CAISEQAINTEAFF.

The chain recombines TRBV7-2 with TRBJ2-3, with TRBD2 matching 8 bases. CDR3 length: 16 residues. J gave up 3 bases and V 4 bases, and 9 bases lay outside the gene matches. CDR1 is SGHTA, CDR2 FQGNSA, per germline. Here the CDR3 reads CASSSRGAGVTDTQYF. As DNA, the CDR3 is TGTGCCAGCAGCTCCCGGGGAGCGGGAGTAACAGATACGCAGTATTTT.